The rows below give T cell receptor beta chains drawn from one sample of a study of T cells in Graves' hyperthyroidism and ophthalmopathy. In TCRdb, the multiplex PCR reads were re-called with MiXCR into one record per CDR3 protein. The repertoire holds roughly 500,000 distinct CDR3 sequences, about 20% seen once, with less than 65% in the top ten. The sample consisted of blood. The receptors originated from a woman in her seventies with Graves' ophthalmopathy. Each CDR3 is given with its conserved first and last residue. Fields, in order: clone size, V gene, D gene, J gene, CDR3 protein, CDR3 DNA. A D gene is named only where the DNA matches it firmly. Size is stated for part of the rows, as once, few or many counts, or as a class when the clone is expanded.

-	TRBV5-1	-	TRBJ2-1	CASSLAGTRGANEQFF	TGCGCCAGCAGCTTGGCCGGGACCCGAGGGGCCAATGAGCAGTTCTTC
many	TRBV12-3/TRBV12-4	TRBD1	TRBJ1-1	CASSLSRGVNTEAFF	TGTGCCAGCAGTTTAAGCAGGGGGGTGAACACTGAAGCTTTCTTT
few	TRBV6-5	TRBD1	TRBJ2-3	CASSYSRTGFSDTQYF	TGTGCCAGCAGTTACTCCCGGACAGGGTTCTCAGATACGCAGTATTTT
-	TRBV13	-	TRBJ1-2	CASETRGQTGYGYTF	TGTGCCAGCGAGACCAGAGGCCAGACTGGGTATGGCTACACCTTC
few	TRBV4-2	TRBD1	TRBJ2-3	CASSHDPWGTGPTDTQYF	TGTGCCAGCAGCCATGACCCTTGGGGGACAGGACCCACAGATACGCAGTATTTT
-	TRBV4-3	-	TRBJ1-2	CASSQELGVGGYTF	TGCGCCAGCAGCCAAGAATTGGGGGTCGGTGGCTACACCTTC
few	TRBV4-3	TRBD1	TRBJ2-3	CASSQAAPGQGVDTQYF	TGCGCCAGCAGCCAGGCGGCTCCGGGACAGGGGGTGGATACGCAGTATTTT
-	TRBV12-3/TRBV12-4	TRBD2	TRBJ2-7	CASSQGLDYEQYF	TGTGCCAGCAGCCAAGGACTAGACTACGAGCAGTACTTC
-	TRBV28	-	TRBJ2-3	CASTPGGRDTDTQYF	TGTGCCAGCACTCCCGGGGGACGAGACACAGATACGCAGTATTTT
many	TRBV12-3/TRBV12-4	TRBD1	TRBJ1-1	CASSFITGQRQGGSSSEAFF	TGTGCCAGCAGTTTTATCACGGGACAGAGACAAGGGGGCTCTTCGAGCGAAGCTTTCTTT
-	TRBV5-1	TRBD2	TRBJ2-1	CASSRSFTSGRQSHNEQFF	TGCGCCAGCAGCCGTAGTTTTACTAGCGGGAGGCAGTCCCACAATGAGCAGTTCTTC
-	TRBV19	TRBD2	TRBJ2-3	CASSVPLTSGFTDTQYF	TGTGCCAGTAGTGTACCTCTGACTAGCGGCTTCACAGATACGCAGTATTTT
many	TRBV2	-	TRBJ1-2	CASSEDRTVVAGYTF	TGTGCCAGCAGTGAAGACAGGACGGTGGTGGCTGGCTACACCTTC
-	TRBV4-1	TRBD2	TRBJ2-2	CASSPRTSLFSNTGELFF	TGCGCCAGCAGCCCCCGGACTAGCCTATTCTCTAACACCGGGGAGCTGTTTTTT
-	TRBV10-1	-	TRBJ2-1	CASSEYGFSYNEQFF	TGCGCCAGCAGTGAGTACGGGTTTTCCTACAATGAGCAGTTCTTC
-	TRBV30	-	TRBJ1-2	CAWSEGGINYGYTF	TGTGCCTGGAGTGAAGGGGGGATTAACTATGGCTACACCTTC
many	TRBV27	-	TRBJ1-3	CASSLSGQNSGNTIYF	TGTGCCAGCAGTTTATCAGGCCAGAACTCTGGAAACACCATATATTTT
few	TRBV19	TRBD2	TRBJ2-7	CASRTSETYEQYF	TGTGCCAGTCGCACTAGCGAAACCTACGAGCAGTACTTC
few	TRBV5-1	TRBD1	TRBJ1-6	CASSWTGVDSPLHF	TGCGCCAGCAGCTGGACAGGGGTAGACTCACCCCTCCACTTT
few	TRBV7-2	TRBD1	TRBJ2-7	CASSVSGQGGGEQYF	TGTGCCAGCAGCGTCTCGGGACAGGGAGGAGGCGAGCAGTACTTC
few	TRBV30	-	TRBJ2-6	CASSVVESGANVLTF	TGTGCCTCATCCGTAGTGGAATCTGGGGCCAACGTCCTGACTTTC
many	TRBV3-1	TRBD1	TRBJ2-7	CASSQPDRAYEQYF	TGTGCCAGCAGCCAACCTGACAGGGCCTACGAGCAGTACTTC
-	TRBV2	-	TRBJ2-2	CASSYRGGLGELFF	TGTGCCAGCAGCTATAGGGGGGGGCTCGGGGAGCTGTTTTTT
many	TRBV5-1	-	TRBJ2-1	CASSLEVSYNEQFF	TGCGCCAGCAGCTTGGAGGTCTCCTACAATGAGCAGTTCTTC
few	TRBV6-2/TRBV6-3	TRBD1	TRBJ2-3	CASSYSGQGGADTQYF	TGTGCCAGCAGTTACTCGGGACAGGGAGGCGCAGATACGCAGTATTTT
-	TRBV4-1	-	TRBJ2-7	CASSQGAGTSLYEQYF	TGCGCCAGCAGCCAAGGGGCAGGGACAAGCCTCTACGAGCAGTACTTC
few	TRBV27	TRBD1	TRBJ1-2	CASSSYRGLGYTF	TGTGCCAGCAGTTCATACAGGGGGCTAGGCTACACCTTC
-	TRBV20-1	-	TRBJ2-4	CSARDRNRLAKNIQYF	TGCAGTGCTAGAGATAGAAACAGGCTAGCCAAAAACATTCAGTACTTC
-	TRBV28	TRBD2	TRBJ2-3	CATRASGSTDTQYF	TGTGCCACCAGAGCTAGCGGTAGCACAGATACGCAGTATTTT
-	TRBV18	-	TRBJ1-1	CASSPPVRQVNTEAFF	TGTGCCAGCTCACCACCGGTGCGTCAGGTGAACACTGAAGCTTTCTTT
-	TRBV6-1	-	TRBJ1-1	CASSRYSGSVNTEAFF	TGTGCCAGCAGCCGATATTCAGGGTCGGTGAACACTGAAGCTTTCTTT
few	TRBV6-2/TRBV6-3	TRBD1	TRBJ2-7	CASSGQGTYEQYF	TGTGCCAGCAGCGGACAGGGAACCTACGAGCAGTACTTC
few	TRBV10-3	TRBD2	TRBJ2-3	CAISSGSTQYF	TGTGCCATCAGTAGCGGGAGTACGCAGTATTTT
few	TRBV3-1	TRBD1	TRBJ1-1	CASSRDREAFF	TGTGCCAGCAGCCGGGACAGGGAAGCTTTCTTT
-	TRBV29-1	TRBD2	TRBJ2-7	CSVETSGRLSEQYF	TGCAGCGTTGAAACTAGCGGGAGGTTATCGGAGCAGTACTTC
many	TRBV7-2	-	TRBJ1-1	CASSLVGAGYTEAFF	TGTGCCAGCAGCTTAGTCGGGGCCGGGTACACTGAAGCTTTCTTT
few	TRBV12-3/TRBV12-4	-	TRBJ2-1	CASSPPRSLNGNEQFF	TGTGCCAGCAGTCCCCCCCGAAGTCTTAATGGCAATGAGCAGTTCTTC